This T cell receptor beta chain appears in the sequencing data of a study of identical twins. Findings of the study overall: Alpha sequences out of frame and shared by twins had excess low generation probability. Cord blood beta clonotypes that were abundant carried fewer insertions, and memory repertoires showed no such trend.

There are a few counts of this clonotype. Its antigen is currently unknown. Germline values: CDR1 MGHRA, CDR2 YSYEKL. The CDR3 covers 17 residues. J gave up 1 base and V 0 bases, and 5 bases lay outside the gene matches. One entry per CDR3 protein results from TCRdb running MiXCR on the 5' RACE reads. The sample includes under 300,000 distinct CDR3 sequences, 6.5% to 8% of them seen just once. This sample also belongs to another study, concerning T cells expressing NK-cell markers. That paper notes: The TCR beta repertoires were obtained from sorted CD3+CD56+NKG2C+, CD3+CD56+NKG2C- and CD3+CD56-NKG2C+ T cells. Among the eight sequenced donors, seven tested HCMV-seropositive and one tested seronegative.

J is TRBJ2-7 and V is TRBV4-1; 11 nucleotides line up with TRBD1. Specimen: CD8+ T cells sorted from blood. This sequence was found in a woman in her late teens or twenties in good health. CDR3 nucleotide sequence: TGCGCCAGCAGCCAAGATTTTGGGACAGGGGGTTCCTACGAGCAGTACTTC. This sequence encodes CASSQDFGTGGSYEQYF.